Ten or more counts support the clone carrying this T cell receptor beta chain. This sample is part of a study of T cell repertoires in cytomegalovirus infection. V lost 3 bases and J lost 0, with 10 bases in between. Germline lookup yields CDR1 SGDLS and CDR2 YYNGEE. The CDR3 extends over 16 amino acids. TCRdb fed the reads into MiXCR, producing one record per CDR3 protein. The repertoire holds roughly 320,000 distinct CDR3 sequences, with 9.5% as singletons. The material sequenced was PBMCs. This TCR derives from a human donor in good health (CMV status not recorded). Some clones in this sample may be carry-over from other donors' samples. The V gene is TRBV9, the J gene TRBJ2-6, with no clear D. The CDR3 spells CASSALLSSGANVLTF. The CDR3 bases are TGTGCCAGCAGCGCCCTACTCAGCTCTGGGGCCAACGTCCTGACTTTC. The complete variable domain, with remaining parts taken from reference TRBV9 and TRBJ2-6, reads DSGVTQTPKHLITATGQRVTLRCSPRSGDLSVYWYQQSLDQGLQFLIQYYNGEERAKGNILERFSAQQFPDLHSELNLSSLELGDSALYFCASSALLSSGANVLTFGAGSRLTVL.